This T cell receptor (beta chain) derives from a study of blood T cell repertoires in COVID-19. TCRdb's table, derived via immunoSEQ multiplex PCR, lists solely in-frame clones and lacks some. Among 250,000 or so clones listed, 75% to 85% were seen once. Sequencing was performed on peripheral blood. This receptor was taken from a human donor in a cohort sampled during active COVID-19.

CDR3 sequence (DNA): TGTGCCAGCAAGAGGACAGGGAACACCGGGGAGCTGTTTTTT. As protein: CASKRTGNTGELFF. The J gene is TRBJ2-2, the V gene TRBV28; 7 positions match TRBD1. Germline V lookup: CDR1 MDHEN, CDR2 SYDVKM. The junction had 3 bases not matched to a gene; V was cut back by 7 bases and J by 1 base. The CDR3 covers 14 residues.